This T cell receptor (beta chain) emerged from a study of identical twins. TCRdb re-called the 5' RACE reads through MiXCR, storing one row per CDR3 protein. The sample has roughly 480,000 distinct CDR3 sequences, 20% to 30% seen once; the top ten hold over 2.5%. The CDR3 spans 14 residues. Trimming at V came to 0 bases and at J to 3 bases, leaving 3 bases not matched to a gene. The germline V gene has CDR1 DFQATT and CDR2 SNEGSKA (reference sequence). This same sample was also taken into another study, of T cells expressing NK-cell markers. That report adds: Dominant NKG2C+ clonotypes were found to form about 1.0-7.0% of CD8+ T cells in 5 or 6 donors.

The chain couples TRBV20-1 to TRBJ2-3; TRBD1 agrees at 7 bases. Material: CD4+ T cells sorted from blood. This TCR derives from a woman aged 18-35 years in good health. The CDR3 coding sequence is TGCAGTGCTAGAGATGTGGGACAGACAGATACGCAGTATTTT. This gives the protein CSARDVGQTDTQYF.